The 16 T cell receptor beta chains listed next were all sequenced from one sample in a study of response to subunit inactivated influenza vaccine. TCRdb recomputed calls from the RT-PCR reads with MiXCR, one row per CDR3 protein. The sample includes roughly 540,000 distinct CDR3 sequences, approximately 24% of them seen just once. Another study also made use of these data, one on T cells expressing NK-cell markers. That publication notes: UMIs accompanied the 5'RACE template switching by which TCR beta cDNA was made.

The input for sequencing was CD4+ T cells sorted from PBMCs, taken roughly 13 days after vaccination. The receptors were sampled from a man over 45 who received an inactivated influenza vaccine.

This clonotype was detected many times. In DNA, the CDR3 is TGTGCCAGCAGCTTAGACACAGGGCCTAATTCACCCCTCCACTTT. This gives the protein CASSLDTGPNSPLHF. The chain employs TRBV7-9 and TRBJ1-6, with D possibly TRBD1 on 6 matching bases. Germline lookup yields CDR1 SEHNR and CDR2 FQNEAQ (reference sequence). V lost 1 base and J 6 bases, leaving 10 bases between the germline ends. The CDR3 covers 15 residues.

This chain connects TRBV4-3 to TRBJ2-1, with D perhaps matching TRBD1 or TRBD2 (6 bases each). Germline CDR1 LGHNA, CDR2 YSLEER. The CDR3 covers 15 residues. V lost 3 bases to trimming and J lost 6 bases, with 15 bases between them. The CDR3 bases are TGCGCCAGCAGCCAGGGGGACTGGGGGGCCAATGAGCAGTTCTTC. Residues: CASSQGDWGANEQFF.

CDR3 sequence (DNA): TGTGCCAGCAGTCGGACAGGCCGACTAGCGGGGAACACCGGGGAGCTGTTTTTT. Translation: CASSRTGRLAGNTGELFF. V usage is TRBV27 and J usage is TRBJ2-2; 10 bases map to TRBD2. The CDR3 loop spans 18 amino acids. Per the germline V gene, CDR1 is MNHEY and CDR2 is SMNVEV (reference sequence). The J segment lost 1 base and the V segment lost 5 bases, leaving 10 bases of the junction unmatched.

A few counts support this clonotype. The CDR3 DNA reads TGTGCCAGCAGTCAGACACTTAACTATGGCTACACCTTC. This gives the protein CASSQTLNYGYTF. V gene TRBV12-3 or TRBV12-4 combines with J gene TRBJ1-2; D remains ambiguous. The CDR3 length is 13 residues. The germline V and J ends were trimmed by 5 bases and 1 base, with 8 bases remaining between them.

The chain couples TRBV5-1 to TRBJ2-7; 8 bases are shared with TRBD2. Germline CDR1 reads SGHRS; CDR2 reads YFSETQ. This CDR3 has 15 residues. Unmatched junction bases numbered 8, after V lost 4 bases and J lost 2 bases. CDR3 residues: CASSPGAGGPYEQYF. CDR3 nucleotides: TGCGCCAGCAGCCCGGGGGCGGGGGGACCCTACGAGCAGTACTTC.

This clonotype was counted many times. The chain carries TRBV5-1 and TRBJ2-3, with 8 bases fitting TRBD2. Germline V gene sequence: CDR1 SGHRS, CDR2 YFSETQ. The CDR3 totals 16 residues. V shed 1 base and J 6 bases; nucleotides not matched to a gene: 10. The CDR3 is CASSLSTGGQVDTQYF. DNA for the CDR3: TGCGCCAGCAGCTTGTCGACGGGAGGGCAGGTGGATACGCAGTATTTT.

This clonotype was counted only a few times. The CDR3 spells CASSWGAAKNIQYF. The CDR3 DNA reads as TGTGCCAGCAGTTGGGGGGCGGCCAAAAACATTCAGTACTTC. The rearrangement joins TRBV12-3 or TRBV12-4 to TRBJ2-4, with D perhaps assigned TRBD1 or TRBD2 (6 bases each). This CDR3 is 14 amino acids long. Between the trimmed V and J ends, which lost 4 bases and 1 base, there was a span of 8 bases.

This clonotype was detected only a few times. The rearrangement joins TRBV10-3 to TRBJ2-1, with D perhaps TRBD1 or TRBD2 (5 bases each). Looked up from germline, CDR1 is ENHRY and CDR2 is SYGVKD. The CDR3 extends over 17 amino acids. Trimming shortened V by 2 bases and J by 9 bases, and 23 bases separated the two germline ends. CDR3: CAISESMVSGRVSEQFF. CDR3 in DNA: TGTGCCATCAGTGAGAGTATGGTGTCAGGGCGGGTGAGTGAGCAGTTCTTC.

This chain links TRBV5-1 with TRBJ2-3; the match to TRBD1 covers 11 bases. CDR3 length: 18 residues. V shed 4 bases and J 0 bases; nucleotides not matched to a gene: 10. The germline CDR1 and CDR2 sequences are SGHRS and YFSETQ. The CDR3 spells CASSRGTGGRPSTDTQYF. The CDR3 DNA is TGCGCCAGCAGCCGCGGGACAGGGGGTCGCCCTAGCACAGATACGCAGTATTTT.

As DNA, the CDR3 is TGCAGTACCATTCCCCTTACTAGCGGGGGTTATAGTGAGCAGTTCTTC. This gives the protein CSTIPLTSGGYSEQFF. The rearrangement uses TRBV20-1 and TRBJ2-1, with 11 bases matching TRBD2. The CDR3 has 16 amino acids. V lost 8 bases, J lost 9 bases, and 18 bases stayed unmatched. The germline gives CDR1 DFQATT, CDR2 SNEGSKA (reference sequence).

As concerns this clonotype: At one of its ends the junction is not consistent with the germline gene, which may arise from a read error. This rearrangement joins TRBV24-1 to TRBJ2-5; 7 nucleotides align to TRBD1. Germline V lookup: CDR1 KGHDR, CDR2 SFDVKD. The CDR3 sequence is 12 residues long. CDR3 amino acids: CATSDDRAPLCF. For the CDR3, the DNA is TGTGCCACCAGTGACGACAGGGCCCCCCTTTGCTTC.

This chain uses TRBV10-3 with TRBJ2-5, with 11 bases fitting TRBD2. Germline V gene lookup returns CDR1 ENHRY and CDR2 SYGVKD. CDR3 length: 14 residues. Trimming cost V 6 bases and J 4 bases; bases outside gene matches: 4. The CDR3 here is CAIRTSGGGETQYF. CDR3 DNA sequence: TGTGCCATCAGAACTAGCGGGGGAGGAGAGACCCAGTACTTC.

This rearrangement joins TRBV20-1 to TRBJ2-5; a possible D gene is TRBD2 (6 bases). Germline CDR1 is DFQATT and CDR2 is SNEGSKA (reference sequence). V lost 2 bases and J 9 bases, leaving 19 bases between the germline ends. The CDR3 is 14 amino acids. The CDR3 reads CSARSLDGSGAQYF. In nucleotides, the CDR3 is TGCAGTGCTAGAAGCCTAGACGGGAGTGGGGCCCAGTACTTC.

CDR3 nucleotide sequence: TGCAGTGCTGTCCTTGCGGGCGTCTTTCCCGAGCAGTACTTC. This encodes CSAVLAGVFPEQYF. The chain carries TRBV20-1 and TRBJ2-7; tentatively, D is TRBD2 (5 bases). Trimming stripped 5 bases from V and 6 bases from J, with 20 bases between. This CDR3 region has 14 residues. Germline-derived CDR1 and CDR2 are DFQATT and SNEGSKA (reference sequence).

The CDR3 bases are TGCGCCAGCAGTATTTTACCGGGACAGCTTTATAATTCACCCCTCCACTTT. It yields the protein CASSILPGQLYNSPLHF. The chain links TRBV5-1 to TRBJ1-6, with 7 bases matching TRBD1. The CDR3 is 17 residues long. V lost 5 bases to trimming and J lost 4 bases; unmatched junction nucleotides: 12. CDR1 is SGHRS and CDR2 is YFSETQ in the germline V gene.

This clonotype was seen only a few times. The chain combines TRBV18 with TRBJ2-7; 13 positions agree with TRBD2. Per the germline V gene, CDR1 is KGHSH and CDR2 is LQKENI. The CDR3 sequence is 14 residues long. Trimming cost V 5 bases and J 6 bases; bases outside gene matches: 4. CDR3 bases: TGTGCCAGCTCATCTGGGACTAGCGGGATCGAGCAGTACTTC. It translates to CASSSGTSGIEQYF.